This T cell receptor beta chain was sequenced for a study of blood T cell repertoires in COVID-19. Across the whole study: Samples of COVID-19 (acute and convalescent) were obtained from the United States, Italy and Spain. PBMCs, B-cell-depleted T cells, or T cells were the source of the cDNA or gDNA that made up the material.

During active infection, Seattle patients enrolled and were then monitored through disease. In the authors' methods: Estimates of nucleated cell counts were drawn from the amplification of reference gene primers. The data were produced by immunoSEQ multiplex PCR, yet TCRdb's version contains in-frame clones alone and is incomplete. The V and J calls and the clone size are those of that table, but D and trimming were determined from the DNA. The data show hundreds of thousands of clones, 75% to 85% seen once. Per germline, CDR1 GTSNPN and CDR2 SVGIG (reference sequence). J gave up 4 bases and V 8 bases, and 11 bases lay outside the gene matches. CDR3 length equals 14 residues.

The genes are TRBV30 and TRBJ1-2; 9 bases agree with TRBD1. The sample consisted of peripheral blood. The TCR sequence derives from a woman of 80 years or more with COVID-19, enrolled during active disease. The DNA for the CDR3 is TGTGCCGGGGGAAGACAGGGGGAATCCTATGGCTACACCTTC. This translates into CAGGRQGESYGYTF.